This TCR beta chain was identified during a study of identical twins. In this sample, this clonotype turned up a few times. Germline loops: CDR1 SEHNR, CDR2 FQNEAQ (reference sequence). The trim removed 6 bases at V and 6 bases at J, leaving 8 bases unmatched. The CDR3 has 14 amino acids. One entry per CDR3 protein results from TCRdb running MiXCR on the 5' RACE reads. The sample has about 570,000 distinct CDR3 sequences, approximately 9.6% seen once; the top ten hold around 3.1%. A further study also used this sample, focusing on yellow fever vaccine responses in identical twins.

This chain links TRBV7-9 with TRBJ1-3; 7 bases agree with TRBD1. The TCR was taken from a woman aged 18-35 years in good health. The sample comprised PBMCs. DNA for the CDR3: TGTGCCAGCAGTAAGACAGGGAAACTAAACACCATATATTTT. It specifies CASSKTGKLNTIYF.